What follows is one T cell receptor beta chain and its context. An end of the junction differs from the germline gene, which may be a read error. The data were taken from a study of blood T cell repertoires in COVID-19. Original methodology: Scientists estimated how many nucleated cells there were by amplifying reference gene primers. The protocol was immunoSEQ multiplex PCR, while the TCRdb copy is restricted to in-frame clones and leaves out a portion. That table is the source of V, J and clone size, and D and trimming were worked out from the DNA. The sample holds a few hundred thousand clones, 80% to 90% seen once. Enrollees, about 18 to 90 years old, lived in roughly 24 US areas. Assignment of participants to cohorts was predicated upon participant-reported clinical history. This TCR was recovered from a man between 18 and 35 years old with acute COVID-19. The sequencing sample was made of PBMCs or T cells enriched from blood (not recorded which).

CDR3 sequence reads: CASSPTGVYTGELFF. CDR3 coding DNA: TGTGCTAGCAGCCCGACAGGGGTGTACACCGGGGAGCTGTTTTTT. The rearrangement joins TRBV7-7 to TRBJ2-2; 8 bases line up with TRBD1. Germline V gives CDR1 SSHAT, CDR2 FNYEAQ (reference sequence). This CDR3 spans 15 amino acids. The entire variable domain, with the rest obtained from reference TRBV7-7 and TRBJ2-2, is as follows: GAGVSQSPRYKVTKRGQDVTLRCDPISSHATLYWYQQALGQGPEFLTYFNYEAQPDKSGLPSDRFSAERPEGSISTLTIQRTEQRDSAMYRCASSPTGVYTGELFFGEGSRLTVL.